These 29 T cell receptor beta chains were all obtained from the same sample, sequenced in a study of Graves' ophthalmopathy and Graves' hyperthyroidism. TCR beta CDR3 regions were amplified from RNA transcripts. HTBI primers primed a first-round RT-PCR, and a second-round multiplex PCR followed. Each CDR3 protein is one row after TCRdb ran MiXCR on the multiplex PCR reads. The top ten clones hold over 2.5% of a sample with 650,000 to 800,000 distinct CDR3 sequences, about 41% of them seen once. Material for sequencing was peripheral blood. The receptors shown here come from an adult man with Graves' ophthalmopathy.

Ten or more counts support this clonotype. The gene calls are TRBV7-8 and TRBJ1-1; 8 nucleotides align to TRBD1. The germline gives CDR1 SGHVS, CDR2 FQNEAQ. The CDR3 is made up of 15 amino acids. J lost 1 base, V lost 5 bases, and 6 bases had no gene match. The CDR3 DNA reads TGTGCCAGCAGCGAACCGACAGGGGCGAACACTGAAGCTTTCTTT. Translation: CASSEPTGANTEAFF.

This clonotype was seen a handful of times. One end of the junction varies from germline; a read error may be responsible. This chain's CDR3 is CASSVVTYYGYTF. The CDR3 coding sequence is TGTGCCAGCAGTGTGGTCACATACTATGGCTACACCTTC. The V and J genes are TRBV10-3 and TRBJ1-2; D gene unclear. The CDR3 consists of 13 residues. The germline V gene encodes CDR1 ENHRY and CDR2 SYGVKD.

This clonotype was seen ten or more times. The rearrangement joins TRBV19 to TRBJ1-3; a weak D match, TRBD1 (5 bases). Germline-derived CDR1 and CDR2 are LNHDA and SQIVND (reference sequence). Trimming stripped 8 bases from V and 4 bases from J, with 15 bases between. The CDR3 loop spans 14 amino acids. This chain's CDR3 is CASRRRGYGNTIYF. CDR3 DNA sequence: TGTGCCAGTCGGAGAAGGGGATACGGAAACACCATATATTTT.

This clonotype was counted once. A much larger clone differs from this one at a single base, so this may be a read error. The CDR3: CARSQEHGPYEQYF. Written as DNA, the CDR3 is TGCGCCAGGAGCCAAGAACACGGCCCCTACGAGCAGTACTTC. This chain uses TRBV4-1 with TRBJ2-7; D gene unclear. CDR1 and CDR2 from the germline V gene are MGHRA and YSYEKL. CDR3 size: 14 residues.

This chain connects TRBV3-1 to TRBJ2-7; the match to TRBD1 covers 7 bases. The trim removed 7 bases at V and 2 bases at J, leaving 5 bases unmatched. Germline values: CDR1 LGHDT, CDR2 YNNKEL (reference sequence). The CDR3 has 13 residues. CDR3 nucleotides: TGTGCCAGCACCAGGGGACAGACCTACGAGCAGTACTTC. Amino acid sequence: CASTRGQTYEQYF.

This chain links TRBV10-3 with TRBJ1-6, with TRBD1 matching 10 bases. V shed 7 bases and J 4 bases; nucleotides not matched to a gene: 4. The CDR3 is 15 amino acids. Germline CDR1 is ENHRY and CDR2 is SYGVKD. The CDR3 region is CAITPGQGYNSPLHF. As DNA, the CDR3 is TGTGCCATCACTCCGGGACAGGGGTATAATTCACCCCTCCACTTT.

The chain couples TRBV10-3 to TRBJ1-2; 7 bases agree with TRBD1. The CDR3 is 15 amino acids. Germline loops: CDR1 ENHRY, CDR2 SYGVKD. With 3 bases clipped from V and 1 base from J, the junction kept 5 bases outside the gene matches. The CDR3 is CAISELGQINYGYTF. The CDR3, as DNA: TGTGCCATCAGTGAATTGGGACAGATTAACTATGGCTACACCTTC.

As concerns this clonotype: A much larger clone lies one base from this, so it may be a read error. The gene calls are TRBV9 and TRBJ1-2, with a possible D match to TRBD1 (5 bases). In germline, CDR1 is SGDLS, CDR2 YYNGEE. The CDR3 totals 15 residues. Trimming removed 4 bases at V and 5 bases at J, with 18 bases between. CDR3 protein: CASSRTGEGEYGYTF. In DNA form, the CDR3 reads TGTGCCAGCAGCCGAACGGGGGAGGGTGAGTATGGCTACACCTTC.

This rearrangement joins TRBV2 to TRBJ1-5; D call uncertain. Germline V gene lookup returns CDR1 SNHLY and CDR2 FYNNEI. Trimming pared 5 bases from V and 6 bases from J, leaving 17 bases between. The CDR3 sequence is 15 residues long. The CDR3 sequence: CASSYSGSGVQPQHF. In nucleotides, the CDR3 is TGTGCCAGCAGTTACTCGGGCTCGGGCGTTCAGCCCCAGCATTTT.

This clonotype was recorded at least ten times. The chain joins TRBV2 to TRBJ1-5; D is possibly TRBD1 (6 bases). Trimming removed 1 base at V and 11 bases at J, with 12 bases between. Germline loops: CDR1 SNHLY, CDR2 FYNNEI. This CDR3 has 13 residues. CDR3 nucleotides: TGTGCCAGCAGTGAAGACAGGGACATGGCCCAGCATTTT. This gives the protein CASSEDRDMAQHF.

The chain recombines TRBV4-1 with TRBJ1-1; 7 positions agree with TRBD1. Unmatched junction bases numbered 14, after V lost 4 bases and J lost 0 bases. Germline V lookup: CDR1 MGHRA, CDR2 YSYEKL. The CDR3 contains 18 residues. The CDR3, as DNA: TGCGCCAGCAGCCCGCGACAGGGAGGGACGCAAATGAACACTGAAGCTTTCTTT. It is translated as CASSPRQGGTQMNTEAFF.

This clonotype was recorded at least ten times. This CDR3 reads CASSHGQLTNYGYTF. The CDR3 DNA reads as TGTGCCAGCAGCCACGGACAGTTAACTAACTATGGCTACACCTTC. This chain links TRBV9 with TRBJ1-2, with D tentatively TRBD1 (6 bases). Germline assignment: CDR1 SGDLS and CDR2 YYNGEE. V lost 4 bases to trimming and J lost 0 bases, with 13 bases between them. CDR3 length: 15 amino acids.

With respect to this clonotype: A clone one base away is much larger, so this may be a read error. The chain employs TRBV20-1 and TRBJ2-5, with TRBD1 as a possible D gene (6 bases). In germline, CDR1 is DFQATT, CDR2 SNEGSKA (reference sequence). Trimming left V 4 bases short and J 5 bases short, with 17 bases between. The CDR3 spans 14 residues. This CDR3 reads CSAIDQGMRETQYF. CDR3 DNA: TGCAGTGCTATAGATCAGGGGATGAGGGAGACCCAGTACTTC.

There are many counts of this clonotype. The V and J genes are TRBV20-1 and TRBJ1-1; TRBD1 aligns across 8 bases. CDR3 length equals 15 residues. V gave up 0 bases and J gave up 6 bases; unmatched junction bases: 9. The germline CDR1 and CDR2 sequences are DFQATT and SNEGSKA (reference sequence). The CDR3 region is CSARDEDRAWAEAFF. For the CDR3, the DNA is TGCAGTGCTAGAGACGAGGACAGGGCATGGGCTGAAGCTTTCTTT.

This clonotype has a handful of counts. The rearrangement uses TRBV7-9 and TRBJ2-2; TRBD2 agrees at 10 bases. The length of the CDR3 is 18 residues. The germline CDR1 and CDR2 sequences are SEHNR and FQNEAQ (reference sequence). V lost 2 bases and J lost 5; bases outside the gene matches: 11. The CDR3 loop is CASSLIPSGGLRTGELFF. The CDR3 nucleotides are TGTGCCAGCAGCTTAATTCCTAGCGGGGGATTGCGGACCGGGGAGCTGTTTTTT.

This clonotype was counted ten times or more. This rearrangement joins TRBV7-8 to TRBJ2-5; 8 bases agree with TRBD2. Germline lookup yields CDR1 SGHVS and CDR2 FQNEAQ. The CDR3 has 14 residues. V lost 5 bases to trimming and J lost 4 bases; unmatched junction nucleotides: 6. This CDR3 is CASSRGGRLETQYF. The DNA of the CDR3 is TGTGCCAGCAGCCGGGGGGGCCGGTTAGAGACCCAGTACTTC.

This clonotype was recorded many times. The chain links TRBV10-3 to TRBJ1-1, with 9 bases fitting TRBD1. Germline-derived CDR1 and CDR2 are ENHRY and SYGVKD. V trimming: 3 bases; J trimming: 1 base; junction bases outside the gene matches: 3. This CDR3 has 15 residues. The CDR3 nucleotides read TGTGCCATCAGTGACTCGACAGGGGGGAACACTGAAGCTTTCTTT. It specifies CAISDSTGGNTEAFF.

This chain uses TRBV7-2 with TRBJ1-6; D possibly corresponds to TRBD1 (5 bases). Trimming left V 1 base short and J 16 bases short, with 17 bases between. Looked up from germline, CDR1 is SGHTA and CDR2 is FQGNSA. This CDR3 is built from 14 residues. Here the CDR3 DNA reads TGTGCCAGCAGCTTAGGGGCTAGCGGGGGACCGCTCCACTTT. This gives the protein CASSLGASGGPLHF. Complete variable domain (other parts from reference TRBV7-2 and TRBJ1-6): GAGVSQSPSNKVTEKGKDVELRCDPISGHTALYWYRQSLGQGLEFLIYFQGNSAPDKSGLPSDRFSAERTGGSVSTLTIQRTQQEDSAVYLCASSLGASGGPLHFGNGTRLTVT.

This clonotype was detected once. The gene calls are TRBV9 and TRBJ2-5, with 9 nucleotides matching TRBD2. Per germline, CDR1 SGDLS and CDR2 YYNGEE. Trimming cost V 4 bases and J 4 bases; bases outside gene matches: 11. This CDR3 has 16 residues. The CDR3 here is CASSQIAGEGAETQYF. In DNA, the CDR3 is TGTGCCAGCAGCCAAATAGCGGGAGAGGGCGCAGAGACCCAGTACTTC.

The genes are TRBV6-6 and TRBJ2-2; D unresolved. V lost 2 bases and J lost 7, with 5 bases in between. The length of the CDR3 is 12 residues. Germline lookup yields CDR1 MNHNY and CDR2 SVGAGI (reference sequence). The CDR3 coding sequence is TGTGCCAGCAGTTACGGGAACGGGGAGCTGTTTTTT. As protein: CASSYGNGELFF.

This clonotype was observed at least ten times. The chain recombines TRBV7-9 with TRBJ1-5; 9 bases fit TRBD1. Trimming at V came to 6 bases and at J to 6 bases, leaving 6 bases not matched to a gene. Germline CDR1 is SEHNR and CDR2 is FQNEAQ (reference sequence). The CDR3 runs 14 residues. CDR3 sequence reads: CASSPQGASQPQHF. In DNA form, the CDR3 reads TGTGCCAGCAGTCCACAGGGGGCGAGTCAGCCCCAGCATTTT. The full variable domain, completed using reference TRBV7-9 and TRBJ1-5, is DTGVSQNPRHKITKRGQNVTFRCDPISEHNRLYWYRQTLGQGPEFLTYFQNEAQLEKSRLLSDRFSAERPKGSFSTLEIQRTEQGDSAMYLCASSPQGASQPQHFGDGTRLSIL.

This chain connects TRBV30 to TRBJ1-2, with TRBD1 identical over 11 bases. Germline V lookup: CDR1 GTSNPN, CDR2 SVGIG (reference sequence). The J segment lost 4 bases and the V segment lost 4 bases, leaving 14 bases of the junction unmatched. The CDR3 consists of 17 residues. CDR3 residues: CAWTPTFGTGGSYGYTF. For the CDR3, the DNA is TGTGCCTGGACCCCCACTTTCGGGACAGGGGGGTCCTATGGCTACACCTTC.

The V call is TRBV11-1, the J call TRBJ2-7; TRBD1 agrees at 10 bases. Germline CDR1 SGHAT, CDR2 FQDESV (reference sequence). The CDR3 spans 15 residues. Trimming at V came to 6 bases and at J to 4 bases, leaving 9 bases not matched to a gene. The CDR3 nucleotides read TGTGCCAGCAGACCGAGGGGGACAGGGGTTTACGAGCAGTACTTC. It translates to CASRPRGTGVYEQYF. Drawing the rest from reference TRBV11-1 and TRBJ2-7, the complete variable domain is EAEVAQSPRYKITEKSQAVAFWCDPISGHATLYWYRQILGQGPELLVQFQDESVVDDSQLPKDRFSAERLKGVDSTLKIQPAELGDSAMYLCASRPRGTGVYEQYFGPGTRLTVT.

The chain uses TRBV4-3 and TRBJ1-1; TRBD1 agrees at 10 bases. The J segment lost 7 bases and the V segment lost 0 bases, leaving 8 bases of the junction unmatched. Germline CDR1 is LGHNA and CDR2 is YSLEER. The CDR3 covers 16 residues. The CDR3 coding sequence is TGCGCCAGCAGCCAAGAGAGGCGACAGGGGGCGGTTGAAGCTTTCTTT. Its translation: CASSQERRQGAVEAFF.

This clonotype was counted many times. V is TRBV6-5 and J is TRBJ2-5; tentative D call: TRBD2 (5 bases). The length of the CDR3 is 15 residues. Trimming left V 3 bases short and J 0 bases short, with 11 bases between. CDR1 and CDR2 from the germline V gene are MNHEY and SVGAGI. CDR3 region: CASSYDSAYQETQYF. The CDR3 DNA is TGTGCCAGCAGTTATGATAGCGCGTACCAAGAGACCCAGTACTTC.

This clonotype was detected only a few times. The chain combines TRBV11-2 with TRBJ2-7; no definite D call. V was cut by 8 bases and J by 3 bases, with 14 bases left in between. The CDR3 has 13 amino acids. CDR1 and CDR2 from the germline V gene are SGHAT and FQNNGV. CDR3 amino acids: CASSWAGYYEQYF. The CDR3 DNA reads as TGTGCCAGCTCTTGGGCAGGATACTACGAGCAGTACTTC. Combining the CDR3 with reference TRBV11-2 and TRBJ2-7 gives the whole variable domain EAGVAQSPRYKIIEKRQSVAFWCNPISGHATLYWYQQILGQGPKLLIQFQNNGVVDDSQLPKDRFSAERLKGVDSTLKIQPAKLEDSAVYLCASSWAGYYEQYFGPGTRLTVT.

CDR3 nucleotides: TGTGCCACCAGCAGAGATACCACTACCTCTAATGTATTCTTC. Encoded protein: CATSRDTTTSNVFF. This chain links TRBV15 with TRBJ2-1; unclear D gene. The V end was cut by 0 bases, the J end by 16 bases, with 19 bases between. This CDR3 spans 14 amino acids. Per the germline V gene, CDR1 is LNHNV and CDR2 is YYDKDF (reference sequence).

This sequence joins TRBV5-6 and TRBJ1-5, with D perhaps matching TRBD1 (5 bases). The germline gives CDR1 SGHDT, CDR2 YYEEEE. With 5 bases removed from V and 4 bases from J, the gap between germline ends came to 22 bases. The CDR3 has 17 amino acids. CDR3 sequence reads: CASSPRLGEGGNQPQHF. CDR3 DNA sequence: TGTGCCAGCAGTCCGCGGTTGGGGGAGGGAGGTAATCAGCCCCAGCATTTT.

This clonotype was seen a few times. The V gene is TRBV7-3, the J gene TRBJ2-7; D possibly corresponds to TRBD2 (6 bases). Trimming took off 3 bases at V and 7 bases at J, with 16 bases between the two ends. The CDR3 is 14 residues long. Per the germline V gene, CDR1 is SGHTA and CDR2 is FQGTGA. CDR3 nucleotide sequence: TGTGCCAGCAGCTTCGGGACTCCCTGTCTAGAGCAGTACTTC. Protein product: CASSFGTPCLEQYF.